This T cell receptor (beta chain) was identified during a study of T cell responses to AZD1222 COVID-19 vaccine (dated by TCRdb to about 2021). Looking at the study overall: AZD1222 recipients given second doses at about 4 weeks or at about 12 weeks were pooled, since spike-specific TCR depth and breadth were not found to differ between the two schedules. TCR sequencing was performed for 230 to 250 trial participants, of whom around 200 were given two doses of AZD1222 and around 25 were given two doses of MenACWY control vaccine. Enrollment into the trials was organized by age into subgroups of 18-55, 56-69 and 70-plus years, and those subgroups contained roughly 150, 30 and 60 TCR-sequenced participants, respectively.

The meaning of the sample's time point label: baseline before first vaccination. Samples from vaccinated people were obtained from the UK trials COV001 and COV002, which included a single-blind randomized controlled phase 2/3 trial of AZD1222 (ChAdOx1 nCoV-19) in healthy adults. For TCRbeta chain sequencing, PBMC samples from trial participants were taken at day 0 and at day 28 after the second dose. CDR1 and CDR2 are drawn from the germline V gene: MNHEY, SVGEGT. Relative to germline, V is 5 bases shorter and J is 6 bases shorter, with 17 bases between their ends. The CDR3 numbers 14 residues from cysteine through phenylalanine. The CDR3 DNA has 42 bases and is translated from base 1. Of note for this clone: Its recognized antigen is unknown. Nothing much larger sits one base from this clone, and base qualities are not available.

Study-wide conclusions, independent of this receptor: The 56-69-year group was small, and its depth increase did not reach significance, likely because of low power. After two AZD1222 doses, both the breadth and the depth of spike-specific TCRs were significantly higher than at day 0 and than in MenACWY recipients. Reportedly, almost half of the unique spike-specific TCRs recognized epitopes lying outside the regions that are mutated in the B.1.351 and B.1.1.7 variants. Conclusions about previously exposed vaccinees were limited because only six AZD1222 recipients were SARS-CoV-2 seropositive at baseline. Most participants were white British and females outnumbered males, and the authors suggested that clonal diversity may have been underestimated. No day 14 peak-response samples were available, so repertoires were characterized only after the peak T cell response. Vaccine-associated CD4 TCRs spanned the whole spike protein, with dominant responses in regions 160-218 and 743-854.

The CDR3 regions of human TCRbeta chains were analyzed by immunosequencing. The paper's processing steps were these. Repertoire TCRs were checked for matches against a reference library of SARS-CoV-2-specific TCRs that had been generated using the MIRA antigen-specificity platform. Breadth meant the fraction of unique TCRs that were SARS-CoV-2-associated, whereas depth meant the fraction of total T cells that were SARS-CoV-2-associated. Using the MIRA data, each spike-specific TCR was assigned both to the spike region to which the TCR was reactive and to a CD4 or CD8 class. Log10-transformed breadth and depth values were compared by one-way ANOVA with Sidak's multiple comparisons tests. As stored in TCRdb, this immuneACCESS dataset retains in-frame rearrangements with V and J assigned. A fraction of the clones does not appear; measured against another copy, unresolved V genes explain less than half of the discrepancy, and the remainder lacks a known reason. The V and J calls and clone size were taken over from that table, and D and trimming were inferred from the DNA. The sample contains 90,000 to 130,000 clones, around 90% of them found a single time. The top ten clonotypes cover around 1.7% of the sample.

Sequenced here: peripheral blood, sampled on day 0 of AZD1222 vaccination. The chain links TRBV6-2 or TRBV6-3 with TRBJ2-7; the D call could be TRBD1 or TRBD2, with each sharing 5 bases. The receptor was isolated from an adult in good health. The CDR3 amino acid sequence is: CASSPRDLSAEQYF. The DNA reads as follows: TGTGCCAGCAGTCCCCGGGACCTCTCCGCCGAGCAGTACTTC.